This record covers a single TCR beta chain. Antigen specificity is unknown. Each donor was healthy, and each was a bone marrow donor. The data derive from a study of cytomegalovirus exposure and HLA in healthy donors. General study results and limits: It was reported in a later analysis that an Asian-associated ancestry cluster showed fewer N-insertions than the roughly 620-donor mean. Cytomegalovirus status was reportedly diagnosed by the classifier with high specificity and sensitivity. Across all donors, roughly uniform sequencing depth was an assumption of the presence/absence analyses.

Researchers ran the PCR with 60 Vbeta and 13 Jbeta primers. Profiled with immunoSEQ multiplex PCR; TCRdb holds only in-frame clones, not every one. The sample yields about 180,000 clones, 80% to 85% seen once. Per germline, CDR1 SEHNR and CDR2 FQNEAQ (reference sequence). V was clipped by 1 base and J by 8 bases, with 6 bases between them. The length of the CDR3 is 12 residues. Sample: PBMCs. This clonotype was obtained from a woman younger than 45 in good health and CMV-seronegative. The gene calls are TRBV7-9 and TRBJ2-1; D is undetermined. The CDR3 nucleotides are TGTGCCAGCAGCTTAGTTCCCTATGAGCAGTTCTTC. Protein product: CASSLVPYEQFF. The variable domain in full, with the rest retrieved from reference TRBV7-9 and TRBJ2-1, is DTGVSQNPRHKITKRGQNVTFRCDPISEHNRLYWYRQTLGQGPEFLTYFQNEAQLEKSRLLSDRFSAERPKGSFSTLEIQRTEQGDSAMYLCASSLVPYEQFFGPGTRLTVL.